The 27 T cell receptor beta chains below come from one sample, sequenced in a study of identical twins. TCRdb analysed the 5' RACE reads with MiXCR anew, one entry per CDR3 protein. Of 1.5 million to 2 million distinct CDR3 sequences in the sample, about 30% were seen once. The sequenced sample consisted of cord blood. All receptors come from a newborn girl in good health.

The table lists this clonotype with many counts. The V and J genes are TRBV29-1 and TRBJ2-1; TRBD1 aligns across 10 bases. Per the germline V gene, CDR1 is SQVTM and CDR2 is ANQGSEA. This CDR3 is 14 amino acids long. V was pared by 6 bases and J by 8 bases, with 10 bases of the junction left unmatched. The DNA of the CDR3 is TGCAGCGTAAAACCGGGACAGGGGAGGTATGAGCAGTTCTTC. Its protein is CSVKPGQGRYEQFF.

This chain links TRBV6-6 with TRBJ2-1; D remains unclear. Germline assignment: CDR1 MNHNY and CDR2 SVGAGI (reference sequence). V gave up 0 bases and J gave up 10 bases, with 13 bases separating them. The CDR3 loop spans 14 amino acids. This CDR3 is CASSYSRLSYEQFF. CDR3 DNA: TGTGCCAGCAGTTACTCGCGGCTCTCCTACGAGCAGTTCTTC.

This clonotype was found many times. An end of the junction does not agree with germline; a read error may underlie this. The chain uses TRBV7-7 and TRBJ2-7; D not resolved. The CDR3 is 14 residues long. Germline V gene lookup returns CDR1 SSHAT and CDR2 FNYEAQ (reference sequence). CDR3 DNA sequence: TGTGCTAGCAGCCGGACGGAAAGCTCCTACGAGCAGTACTTC. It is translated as CASSRTESSYEQYF.

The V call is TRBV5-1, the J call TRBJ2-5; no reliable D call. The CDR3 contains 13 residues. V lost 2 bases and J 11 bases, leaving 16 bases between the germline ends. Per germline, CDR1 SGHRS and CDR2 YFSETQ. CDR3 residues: CASSFTRNNEQYF. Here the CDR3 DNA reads TGCGCCAGCAGCTTCACCAGGAACAATGAGCAGTACTTC.

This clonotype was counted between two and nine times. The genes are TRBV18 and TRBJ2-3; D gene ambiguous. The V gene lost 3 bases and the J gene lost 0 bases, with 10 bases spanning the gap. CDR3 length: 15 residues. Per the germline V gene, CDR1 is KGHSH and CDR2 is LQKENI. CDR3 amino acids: CASSPSLASTDTQYF. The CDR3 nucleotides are TGTGCCAGCTCACCCAGCCTCGCTAGCACAGATACGCAGTATTTT.

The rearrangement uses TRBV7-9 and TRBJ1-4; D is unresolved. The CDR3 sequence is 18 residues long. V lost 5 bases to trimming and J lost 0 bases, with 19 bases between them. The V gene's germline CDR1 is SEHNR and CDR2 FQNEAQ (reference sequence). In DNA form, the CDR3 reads TGTGCCAGCAGCGACAAACGACACCTACCCCCAACTAATGAAAAACTGTTTTTT. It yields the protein CASSDKRHLPPTNEKLFF.

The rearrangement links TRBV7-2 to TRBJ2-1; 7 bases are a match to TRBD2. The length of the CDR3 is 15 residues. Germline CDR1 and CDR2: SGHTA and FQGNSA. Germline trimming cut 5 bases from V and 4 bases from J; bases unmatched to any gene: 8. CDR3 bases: TGTGCCAGCAGCCAGACTAGCCGCATATACAATGAGCAGTTCTTC. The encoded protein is CASSQTSRIYNEQFF.

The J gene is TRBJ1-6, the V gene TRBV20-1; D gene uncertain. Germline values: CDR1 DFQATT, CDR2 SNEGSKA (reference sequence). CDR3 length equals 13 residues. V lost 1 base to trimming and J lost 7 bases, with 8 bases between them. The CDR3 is CSARVGLNSPLHF. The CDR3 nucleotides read TGCAGTGCTAGAGTCGGGCTGAATTCACCCCTCCACTTT.

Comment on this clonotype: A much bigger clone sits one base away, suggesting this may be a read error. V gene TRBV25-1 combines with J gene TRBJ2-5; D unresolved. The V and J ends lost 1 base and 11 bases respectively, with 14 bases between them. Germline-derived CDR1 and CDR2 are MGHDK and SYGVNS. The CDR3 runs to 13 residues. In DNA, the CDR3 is TGTGCCAGCAGTGAATTCGGCAACAATGAGCAGTACTTC. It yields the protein CASSEFGNNEQYF.

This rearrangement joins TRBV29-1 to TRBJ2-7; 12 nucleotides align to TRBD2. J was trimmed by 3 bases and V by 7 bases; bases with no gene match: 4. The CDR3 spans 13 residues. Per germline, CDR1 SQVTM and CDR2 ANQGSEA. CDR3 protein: CSGALAGGYEQYF. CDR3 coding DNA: TGCAGCGGTGCACTAGCGGGAGGCTACGAGCAGTACTTC.

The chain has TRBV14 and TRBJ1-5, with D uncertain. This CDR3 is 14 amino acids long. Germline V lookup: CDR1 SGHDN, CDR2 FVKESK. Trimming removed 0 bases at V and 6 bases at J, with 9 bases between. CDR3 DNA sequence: TGTGCCAGCAGCCAAGAGGGTGTGGGTCAGCCCCAGCATTTT. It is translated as CASSQEGVGQPQHF. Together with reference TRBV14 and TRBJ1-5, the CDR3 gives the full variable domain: EAGVTQFPSHSVIEKGQTVTLRCDPISGHDNLYWYRRVMGKEIKFLLHFVKESKQDESGMPNNRFLAERTGGTYSTLKVQPAELEDSGVYFCASSQEGVGQPQHFGDGTRLSIL.

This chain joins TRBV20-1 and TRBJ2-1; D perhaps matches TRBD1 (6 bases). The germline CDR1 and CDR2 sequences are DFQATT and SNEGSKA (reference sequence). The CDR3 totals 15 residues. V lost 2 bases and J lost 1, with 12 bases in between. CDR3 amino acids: CSARQGPGSYNEQFF. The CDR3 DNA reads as TGCAGTGCTAGACAGGGGCCTGGATCCTACAATGAGCAGTTCTTC.

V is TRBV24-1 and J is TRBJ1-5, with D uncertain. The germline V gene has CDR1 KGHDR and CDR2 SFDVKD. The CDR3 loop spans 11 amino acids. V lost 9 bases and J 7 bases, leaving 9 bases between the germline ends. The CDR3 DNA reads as TGTGCCACCGGTTCTACGCAGCCCCAGCATTTT. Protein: CATGSTQPQHF.

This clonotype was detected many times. This CDR3 is CSVVPSRGSYEQYF. The CDR3 region has the DNA TGCAGCGTTGTCCCTAGCCGGGGCTCCTACGAGCAGTACTTC. The chain recombines TRBV29-1 with TRBJ2-7; maybe TRBD2 (5 bases). The CDR3 extends over 14 amino acids. CDR1 and CDR2 from the germline V gene are SQVTM and ANQGSEA. Trimming pared 4 bases from V and 0 bases from J, leaving 13 bases between.

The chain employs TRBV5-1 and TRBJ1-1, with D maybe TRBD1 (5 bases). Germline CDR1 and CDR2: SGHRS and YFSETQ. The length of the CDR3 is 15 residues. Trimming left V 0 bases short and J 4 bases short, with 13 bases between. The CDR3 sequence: CASSLATGRLTEAFF. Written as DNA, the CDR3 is TGCGCCAGCAGCTTGGCTACGGGACGTCTCACTGAAGCTTTCTTT. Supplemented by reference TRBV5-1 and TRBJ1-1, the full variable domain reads KAGVTQTPRYLIKTRGQQVTLSCSPISGHRSVSWYQQTPGQGLQFLFEYFSETQRNKGNFPGRFSGRQFSNSRSEMNVSTLELGDSALYLCASSLATGRLTEAFFGQGTRLTVV.

The CDR3 nucleotides are TGTGCCAGCAGTGACTACTTAAATTCACCCCTCCACTTT. Its protein is CASSDYLNSPLHF. The V and J genes are TRBV6-6 and TRBJ1-6; D gene unclear. The CDR3 is made up of 13 amino acids. Trimming took 5 bases from V and 7 from J, leaving 9 bases between them. CDR1 MNHNY and CDR2 SVGAGI come from the germline V gene (reference sequence).

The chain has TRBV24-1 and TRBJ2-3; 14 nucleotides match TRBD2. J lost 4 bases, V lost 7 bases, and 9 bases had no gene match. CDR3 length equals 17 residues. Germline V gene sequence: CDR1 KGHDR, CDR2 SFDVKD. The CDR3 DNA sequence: TGTGCCACCAGAGGGACTAGCGGGAGTTATAGCGCAGATACGCAGTATTTT. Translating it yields CATRGTSGSYSADTQYF.

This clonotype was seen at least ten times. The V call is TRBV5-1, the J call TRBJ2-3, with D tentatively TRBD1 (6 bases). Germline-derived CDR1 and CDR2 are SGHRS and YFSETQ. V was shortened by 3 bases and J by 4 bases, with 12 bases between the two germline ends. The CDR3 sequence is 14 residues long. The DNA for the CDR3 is TGCGCCAGCAGCTCTGACAGGTTGGCAGATACGCAGTATTTT. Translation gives CASSSDRLADTQYF.

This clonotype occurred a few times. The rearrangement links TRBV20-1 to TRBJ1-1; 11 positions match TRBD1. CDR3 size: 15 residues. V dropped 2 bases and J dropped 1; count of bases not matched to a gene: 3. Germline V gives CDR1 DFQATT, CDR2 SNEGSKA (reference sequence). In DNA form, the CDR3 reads TGCAGTGCTAGAACCGGGACAGGGGGGAACACTGAAGCTTTCTTT. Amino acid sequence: CSARTGTGGNTEAFF.

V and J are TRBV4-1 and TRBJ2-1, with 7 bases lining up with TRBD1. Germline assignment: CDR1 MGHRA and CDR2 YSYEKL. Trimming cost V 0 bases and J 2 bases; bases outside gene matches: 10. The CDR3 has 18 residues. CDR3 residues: CASSQDPQTGVAYNEQFF. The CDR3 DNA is TGCGCCAGCAGCCAAGATCCCCAAACAGGGGTGGCCTACAATGAGCAGTTCTTC.

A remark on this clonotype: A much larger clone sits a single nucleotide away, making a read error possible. CDR3: CASSPRLAGYYNEQYF. The CDR3 coding sequence is TGTGCCAGCAGCCCCCGACTAGCGGGTTATTACAATGAGCAGTACTTC. The rearrangement links TRBV7-2 to TRBJ2-1; 10 bases line up with TRBD2. The J call may be incorrect, as the DNA end agrees better with TRBJ2-7. The germline V gene has CDR1 SGHTA and CDR2 FQGNSA. CDR3 length: 16 residues.

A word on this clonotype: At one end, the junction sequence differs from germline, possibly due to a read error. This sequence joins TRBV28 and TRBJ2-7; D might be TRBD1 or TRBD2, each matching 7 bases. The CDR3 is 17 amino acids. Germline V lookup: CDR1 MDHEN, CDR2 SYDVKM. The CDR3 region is CAGSFIRQGGRPYEQYF. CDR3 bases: TGTGCCGGCAGTTTTATTCGACAGGGAGGGAGACCCTACGAGCAGTACTTC.

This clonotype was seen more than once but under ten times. DNA for the CDR3: TGTGCCAGCAGTCCCCCCCTGGCTAGCGTTTACAATGAGCAGTTCTTC. This encodes CASSPPLASVYNEQFF. V is TRBV28 and J is TRBJ2-1; TRBD2 is a possible D gene (6 bases). CDR3 length: 16 residues. V lost 5 bases and J lost 4, with 18 bases in between. Germline assignment: CDR1 MDHEN and CDR2 SYDVKM.

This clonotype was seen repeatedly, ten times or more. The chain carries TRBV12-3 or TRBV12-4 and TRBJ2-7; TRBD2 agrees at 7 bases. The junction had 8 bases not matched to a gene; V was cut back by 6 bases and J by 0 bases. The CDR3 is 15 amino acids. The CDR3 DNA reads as TGTGCCAGCAGCCCCTCCGGGACTATCTCCTACGAGCAGTACTTC. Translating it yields CASSPSGTISYEQYF.

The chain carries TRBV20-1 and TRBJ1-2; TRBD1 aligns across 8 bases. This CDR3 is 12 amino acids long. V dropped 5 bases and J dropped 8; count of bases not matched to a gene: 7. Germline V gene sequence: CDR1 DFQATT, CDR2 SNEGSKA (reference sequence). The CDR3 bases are TGCAGTGCTGGGCAGGGGGCGCAAGGCTACACCTTC. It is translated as CSAGQGAQGYTF.

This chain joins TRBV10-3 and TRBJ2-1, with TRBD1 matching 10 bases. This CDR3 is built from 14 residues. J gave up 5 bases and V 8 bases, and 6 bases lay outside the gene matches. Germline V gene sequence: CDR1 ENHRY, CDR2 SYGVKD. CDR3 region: CAISGTGAHNEQFF. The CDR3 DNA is TGTGCCATCTCCGGGACAGGGGCCCACAATGAGCAGTTCTTC.

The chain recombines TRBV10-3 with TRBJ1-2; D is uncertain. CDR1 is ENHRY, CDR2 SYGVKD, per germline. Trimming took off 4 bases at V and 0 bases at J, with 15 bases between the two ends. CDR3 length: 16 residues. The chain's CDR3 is CAISVSFPSANYGYTF. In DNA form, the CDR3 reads TGTGCCATCAGTGTGTCGTTTCCTTCCGCTAACTATGGCTACACCTTC.